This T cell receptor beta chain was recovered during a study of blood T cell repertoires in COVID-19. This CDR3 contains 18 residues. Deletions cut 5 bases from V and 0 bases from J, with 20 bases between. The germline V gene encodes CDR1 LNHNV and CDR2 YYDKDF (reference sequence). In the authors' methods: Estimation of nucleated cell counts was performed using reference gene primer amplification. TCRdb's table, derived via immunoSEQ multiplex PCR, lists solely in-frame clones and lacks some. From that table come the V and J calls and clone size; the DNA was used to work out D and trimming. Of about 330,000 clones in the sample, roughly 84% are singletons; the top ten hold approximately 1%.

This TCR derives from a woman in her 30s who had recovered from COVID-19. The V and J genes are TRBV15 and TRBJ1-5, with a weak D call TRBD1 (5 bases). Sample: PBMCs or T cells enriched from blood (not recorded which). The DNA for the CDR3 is TGTGCCACCAGCCCCACCGCTGACAGAAGGCATAGCAATCAGCCCCAGCATTTT. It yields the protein CATSPTADRRHSNQPQHF.